Listed below are T cell receptor beta chains from one sample, sequenced in a study of fetal regulatory T cell absence and autoimmunity. The data were produced by immunoSEQ multiplex PCR, yet TCRdb's version contains in-frame clones alone and is incomplete. The sample has around 100,000 clones; around 72% are singletons. Sequenced input: pancreas tissue. These receptors originate from a male donor with IPEX syndrome. CDR3s include the opening cysteine and the closing phenylalanine or tryptophan. A D gene is named only where the DNA matches it firmly. The size field is filled for only some rows; it gives once, few, many or a size class.

V	length	D	J	size	CDR3	DNA
TRBV10-3	15	TRBD2	TRBJ2-7	-	CAISEGLAGGYEQYF	TGTGCCATCAGTGAAGGGCTAGCGGGAGGCTACGAGCAGTACTTC
TRBV4-1	15	TRBD1	TRBJ2-1	few	CASSRPGQGYNEQFF	TGCGCCAGCAGCCGACCGGGACAGGGTTACAATGAGCAGTTCTTC
TRBV19	15	-	TRBJ1-1	-	CASSIDHSVNTEAFF	TGTGCCAGTAGTATAGATCACAGCGTGAACACTGAAGCTTTCTTT
TRBV13	15	-	TRBJ2-2	few	CASSRGTTPGGELFF	TGTGCCAGCAGCCGCGGGACAACCCCGGGCGGGGAGCTGTTTTTT
TRBV19	16	TRBD1	TRBJ1-5	few	CASSAYDRGRNQPQHF	TGTGCCAGTAGTGCATACGACAGGGGACGCAATCAGCCCCAGCATTTT
TRBV5-4	12	-	TRBJ2-7	once	CASSGGGDEQYF	TGTGCCAGCAGCGGCGGTGGAGACGAGCAGTACTTC
TRBV4-1	16	-	TRBJ2-1	-	CASSQDRRLPYNEQFF	TGCGCCAGCAGCCAAGATCGGCGACTTCCCTACAATGAGCAGTTCTTC
TRBV29-1	11	-	TRBJ2-3	-	CSVDRADTQYF	TGCAGCGTTGACAGGGCAGATACGCAGTATTTT
TRBV7-2	16	-	TRBJ1-5	few	CASSLMPQGSNQPQHF	TGTGCCAGCAGCTTAATGCCACAGGGTAGCAATCAGCCCCAGCATTTT
TRBV6-5	14	-	TRBJ2-7	-	CASSSQNYNYEQYF	TGTGCCAGCAGTTCCCAAAATTACAATTACGAGCAGTACTTC
TRBV7-7	15	TRBD1	TRBJ2-2	-	CASSLGTGNTGELFF	TGTGCCAGCAGCTTAGGGACAGGGAACACCGGGGAGCTGTTTTTT
TRBV6-1	11	-	TRBJ2-7	-	CASSEALEQYF	TGTGCCAGCAGTGAAGCGCTAGAGCAGTACTTC
TRBV5-4	13	-	TRBJ1-2	-	CASSFVTDYGYTF	TGTGCCAGCAGCTTCGTGACAGACTATGGCTACACCTTC
TRBV5-6	14	TRBD2	TRBJ2-1	-	CASSLAGGSDEQFF	TGTGCCAGCAGCTTAGCGGGAGGCTCCGATGAGCAGTTCTTC
TRBV9	15	TRBD1	TRBJ1-1	-	CASSPRQGSGTEAFF	TGTGCCAGCAGCCCCCGACAGGGGTCGGGGACTGAAGCTTTCTTT
TRBV12-5	13	TRBD1	TRBJ2-7	-	CASGFGQGYEQYF	TGTGCTAGTGGTTTCGGACAGGGCTACGAGCAGTACTTC
TRBV5-8	16	-	TRBJ1-5	-	CASTPTYWISNQPQHF	TGTGCCAGCACCCCGACTTATTGGATCAGTAATCAGCCCCAGCATTTT
TRBV27	15	TRBD2	TRBJ2-5	-	CASSRTSGYQETQYF	TGTGCCAGCAGTCGGACTAGCGGGTACCAAGAGACCCAGTACTTC
TRBV4-1	15	-	TRBJ1-1	few	CASSQDPGANTEAFF	TGCGCCAGCAGCCAAGATCCAGGGGCTAACACTGAAGCTTTCTTT
TRBV5-4	15	-	TRBJ2-1	-	CASSSLPSSYNEQFF	TGTGCCAGCAGCTCACTACCTAGCTCCTACAATGAGCAGTTCTTC
TRBV19	15	TRBD1	TRBJ2-3	-	CASSRQPGQGRTQYF	TGTGCCAGTAGTAGACAACCGGGACAGGGTCGTACGCAGTATTTT
TRBV5-4	13	TRBD1	TRBJ1-2	-	CASRKQGSYGYTF	TGTGCCAGCAGGAAACAGGGGAGCTATGGCTACACCTTC
TRBV10-3	15	TRBD1	TRBJ2-7	-	CAISVGQGAGYEQYF	TGTGCCATCAGTGTGGGACAGGGGGCGGGGTACGAGCAGTACTTC
TRBV10-3	14	-	TRBJ2-7	-	CAISEAFSSYEQYF	TGTGCCATCAGTGAGGCTTTTAGCTCCTACGAGCAGTACTTC
TRBV5-1	13	-	TRBJ2-5	-	CASSLWGEQTQYF	TGCGCCAGCAGCTTGTGGGGAGAACAGACCCAGTACTTC
TRBV5-4	17	TRBD1	TRBJ2-6	-	CASSLRTGSAGANVLTF	TGTGCCAGCAGCTTGCGGACAGGGAGCGCTGGGGCCAACGTCCTGACTTTC
TRBV6-6	12	-	TRBJ1-1	few	CASSQTDAEAFF	TGTGCCAGCAGTCAAACCGACGCTGAAGCTTTCTTT
TRBV5-4	15	-	TRBJ2-1	-	CASSLSQGRHNEQFF	TGTGCCAGCAGCTTGTCGCAGGGGAGGCACAATGAGCAGTTCTTC
TRBV2	12	-	TRBJ2-1	-	CASSELNNEQFF	TGTGCCAGCAGTGAATTGAACAATGAGCAGTTCTTC
TRBV7-9	14	-	TRBJ1-1	-	CASSLRQVNTEAFF	TGTGCCAGCAGCTTAAGACAGGTGAACACTGAAGCTTTCTTT
TRBV7-6	16	TRBD2	TRBJ2-2	-	CASSPIAGGLNGELFF	TGTGCCAGCAGTCCGATAGCGGGGGGGCTTAACGGGGAGCTGTTTTTT
TRBV5-1	17	TRBD2	TRBJ2-2	-	CASSPEPAGGYTGELFF	TGCGCCAGCAGCCCGGAGCCGGCGGGAGGTTACACCGGGGAGCTGTTTTTT
TRBV5-6	13	-	TRBJ2-1	once	CASSLGIAPEQFF	TGTGCCAGCAGCTTGGGGATAGCGCCTGAGCAGTTCTTC
TRBV5-1	14	TRBD1	TRBJ1-2	-	CASSLDRDRWGYTF	TGCGCCAGCAGCTTGGATAGGGACAGGTGGGGCTACACCTTC
TRBV5-6	14	TRBD2	TRBJ2-5	-	CASSQELAEETQYF	TGTGCCAGCAGCCAAGAACTAGCGGAAGAGACCCAGTACTTC
TRBV7-9	14	-	TRBJ1-1	-	CASSLYQLNTEAFF	TGTGCCAGCAGCTTATATCAGCTGAACACTGAAGCTTTCTTT
TRBV6-6	15	-	TRBJ1-1	-	CASSYTRESATEAFF	TGTGCCAGCAGTTACACACGGGAATCCGCCACTGAAGCTTTCTTT
TRBV10-3	12	TRBD2	TRBJ2-3	-	CAAGTTTDTQYF	TGTGCCGCAGGGACTACCACAGATACGCAGTATTTT
TRBV9	17	TRBD1	TRBJ2-3	-	CASSAPRDRGSTDTQYF	TGTGCCAGCAGCGCCCCCCGCGACAGGGGGAGCACAGATACGCAGTATTTT
TRBV21-1	16	-	TRBJ2-1	-	CASSKEGGGATNEQFF	TGTGCCAGCAGCAAAGAAGGCGGGGGGGCAACGAATGAGCAGTTCTTC
TRBV29-1	15	TRBD2	TRBJ2-5	-	CSVSLAGGGGGTQYF	TGCAGCGTCTCACTAGCGGGAGGGGGAGGGGGGACCCAGTACTTC
TRBV5-1	15	TRBD2	TRBJ2-3	-	CASSLASGATDTQYF	TGCGCCAGCAGCTTAGCTAGCGGGGCCACAGATACGCAGTATTTT
TRBV27	15	TRBD1	TRBJ1-5	few	CASSWTGNSNQPQHF	TGTGCCAGCAGTTGGACAGGTAATAGCAATCAGCCCCAGCATTTT
TRBV5-6	13	TRBD1	TRBJ1-1	medium-sized	CASSGGQGEEAFF	TGTGCCAGCAGCGGGGGACAGGGTGAGGAAGCTTTCTTT
TRBV6-6	12	-	TRBJ2-7	-	CASKDGSYEQYF	TGTGCCAGCAAAGACGGGAGTTACGAGCAGTACTTC
TRBV7-9	15	TRBD2	TRBJ2-4	-	CASSPTGWREGIQYF	TGTGCCAGCAGCCCTACCGGGTGGAGGGAGGGCATTCAGTACTTC
TRBV6-1	14	-	TRBJ1-2	-	CASSPLGLDYGYTF	TGTGCCAGCAGCCCCCTGGGGCTTGACTATGGCTACACCTTC
TRBV4-3	17	-	TRBJ2-3	few	CASSQDGRGARTDTQYF	TGCGCCAGCAGCCAAGATGGGAGGGGGGCGCGCACAGATACGCAGTATTTT
TRBV13	14	-	TRBJ2-5	-	CASSLGTGRETQYF	TGTGCCAGCAGCTTAGGGACAGGCCGGGAGACCCAGTACTTC
TRBV2	11	-	TRBJ2-7	-	CASSVIQALDF	TGTGCCAGCAGTGTTATACAGGCCCTGGACTTC
TRBV5-4	16	-	TRBJ1-6	-	CASSLGGTVDSSPLHF	TGTGCCAGCAGCTTGGGCGGGACGGTGGATAGTTCACCCCTCCACTTT
TRBV7-8	15	-	TRBJ1-6	-	CASSSQGSYNSPLHF	TGTGCCAGCAGCAGTCAGGGTTCCTATAATTCACCCCTCCACTTT
TRBV5-4	15	TRBD2	TRBJ2-1	-	CASSLAGEKYNEQFF	TGTGCCAGCAGCTTAGCGGGGGAGAAGTACAATGAGCAGTTCTTC
TRBV30	12	-	TRBJ1-3	-	CAWRGSGNTIYF	TGTGCCTGGAGGGGCTCTGGAAACACCATATATTTT
TRBV5-6	18	TRBD2	TRBJ2-3	-	CASSLEWVAGAGADTQYF	TGTGCCAGCAGCTTGGAATGGGTAGCGGGGGCCGGGGCAGATACGCAGTATTTT